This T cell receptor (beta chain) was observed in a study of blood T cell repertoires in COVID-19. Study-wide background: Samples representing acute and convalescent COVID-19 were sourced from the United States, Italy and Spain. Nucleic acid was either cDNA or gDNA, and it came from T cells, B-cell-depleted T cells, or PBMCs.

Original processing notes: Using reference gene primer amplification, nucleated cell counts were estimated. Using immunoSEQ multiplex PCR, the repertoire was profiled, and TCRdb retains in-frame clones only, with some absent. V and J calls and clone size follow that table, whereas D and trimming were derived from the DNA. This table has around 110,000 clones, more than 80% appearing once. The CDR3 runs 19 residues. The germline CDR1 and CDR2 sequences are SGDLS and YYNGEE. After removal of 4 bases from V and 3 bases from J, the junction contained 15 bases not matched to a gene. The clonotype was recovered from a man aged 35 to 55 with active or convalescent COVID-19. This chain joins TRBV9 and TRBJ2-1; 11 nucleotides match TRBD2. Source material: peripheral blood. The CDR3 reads CASSYLTSTSGTSYNEQFF. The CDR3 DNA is TGTGCCAGCAGCTACTTGACCTCGACTAGCGGGACAAGCTACAATGAGCAGTTCTTC.